A single sample gave rise to the 26 T cell receptor beta chains below, sequenced in a study of vaccination and CD4 T cells after COVID-19. Time point defined: late sampling 161 to 241 days after vaccination in a few convalescent patients. Specified treatment: roughly ten-day PBMC culture with coronavirus spike peptide pools or control peptides (ViraFEST assay). The antigens for these receptors are not known. Oncomine TCR Beta short-read sequencing was applied to DNA from cultured CD4+ T cells. TCRdb re-derived calls from the PCR reads in MiXCR, one entry per CDR3 protein. The sample records about 25,000 distinct CDR3 sequences, 28% being singletons. The sample was CD4+ T cells from blood, cultured in vitro, taken about 7 months after SARS-CoV-2 vaccination. All receptors derive from a human donor who had recovered from COVID-19.

The chain joins TRBV6-2 or TRBV6-3 to TRBJ2-3, with D possibly TRBD2 on 6 matching bases. The V gene lost 2 bases and the J gene lost 6 bases, with 15 bases spanning the gap. Germline V gives CDR1 MNHEY, CDR2 SVGEGT. This CDR3 is built from 15 residues. The CDR3 spells CASSYTRASEDTQYF. As DNA, the CDR3 is TGTGCCAGCAGTTACACAAGGGCTAGCGAGGATACGCAGTATTTT.

The chain links TRBV7-6 to TRBJ2-2; 12 bases map to TRBD1. Trimming cost V 4 bases and J 6 bases; bases outside gene matches: 6. The germline gives CDR1 SGHVS, CDR2 FNYEAQ. This CDR3 is built from 16 residues. CDR3 in DNA: TGTGCCAGCAGCTATACCGGGACAGGGGGCTCCGGGGAGCTGTTTTTT. It yields the protein CASSYTGTGGSGELFF.

The chain has TRBV7-9 and TRBJ2-3; D may correspond to TRBD1 or TRBD2 (5 bases each). Per germline, CDR1 SEHNR and CDR2 FQNEAQ (reference sequence). CDR3 size: 15 residues. With 2 bases removed from V and 2 bases from J, the gap between germline ends came to 11 bases. This CDR3 reads CASSLRRGLTDTQYF. In DNA form, the CDR3 reads TGTGCCAGCAGCTTAAGACGGGGCCTCACAGATACGCAGTATTTT.

In this sample, this clonotype turned up a few times. The gene calls are TRBV7-8 and TRBJ1-5; D ambiguous. Trimming removed 2 bases at V and 1 base at J, with 6 bases between. CDR1 is SGHVS, CDR2 FQNEAQ, per germline. The CDR3 covers 14 residues. The CDR3 here is CASSLPESNQPQHF. The CDR3 bases are TGTGCCAGCAGCTTACCAGAAAGCAATCAGCCCCAGCATTTT. The variable domain in full, completed from reference TRBV7-8 and TRBJ1-5, reads GAGVSQSPRYKVAKRGQDVALRCDPISGHVSLFWYQQALGQGPEFLTYFQNEAQLDKSGLPSDRFFAERPEGSVSTLKIQRTQQEDSAVYLCASSLPESNQPQHFGDGTRLSIL.

The rearrangement links TRBV6-1 to TRBJ1-1; D ambiguous. This CDR3 spans 15 amino acids. Germline V CDR1 and CDR2: MNHNS, SASEGT. With 7 bases removed from V and 0 bases from J, the gap between germline ends came to 15 bases. The CDR3 loop is CASTSVGRLNTEAFF. Written as DNA, the CDR3 is TGTGCCAGCACCTCAGTCGGCAGATTGAACACTGAAGCTTTCTTT.

This clonotype was seen only a few times. The chain recombines TRBV7-2 with TRBJ2-3; D is perhaps TRBD2 (6 bases). CDR3 size: 14 residues. CDR1 SGHTA and CDR2 FQGNSA come from the germline V gene. V dropped 2 bases and J dropped 1 base, with 7 bases sitting between them. DNA of the CDR3: TGTGCCAGCAGCTTATGGGAGGGCACAGATACGCAGTATTTT. Its translation is CASSLWEGTDTQYF.

The gene calls are TRBV12-3 or TRBV12-4 and TRBJ2-5, with a weak D call TRBD1 (6 bases). The CDR3 runs 14 residues. Trimming left V 2 bases short and J 2 bases short, with 9 bases between. The CDR3 coding sequence is TGTGCCAGCAGTTTACTAGGACAGCAAGAGACCCAGTACTTC. Translation gives CASSLLGQQETQYF.

This clonotype occurred a few times. V is TRBV6-5 and J is TRBJ1-6; the D is unclear. The CDR3 spans 18 residues. Germline assignment: CDR1 MNHEY and CDR2 SVGAGI. V was trimmed by 0 bases and J by 0 bases, leaving 12 bases between them. CDR3 sequence reads: CASSYSAPESSYNSPLHF. The CDR3 coding sequence is TGTGCCAGCAGTTACTCGGCCCCAGAGAGCTCCTATAATTCACCCCTCCACTTT.

This clonotype was observed a single time. The chain is built from TRBV7-2 and TRBJ2-1, with D perhaps TRBD2 (6 bases). CDR3 length: 13 residues. The V and J ends lost 5 bases and 6 bases respectively, with 11 bases between them. Germline V CDR1 and CDR2: SGHTA, FQGNSA. The CDR3 protein is CASSPGTSNEQFF. CDR3 coding DNA: TGTGCCAGCAGCCCCGGGACTTCCAATGAGCAGTTCTTC.

The chain combines TRBV20-1 with TRBJ2-3, with 9 bases lining up with TRBD2. V trimming: 1 base; J trimming: 2 bases; junction bases outside the gene matches: 10. Germline V gene data show CDR1 as DFQATT and CDR2 as SNEGSKA (reference sequence). There are 17 residues in the CDR3. CDR3: CSARASWLAGNTDTQYF. CDR3 DNA: TGCAGTGCTAGAGCCTCGTGGCTAGCGGGAAACACAGATACGCAGTATTTT.

This sequence joins TRBV21-1 and TRBJ2-7; the D call TRBD1 from the table was never checked on the DNA. TRBV21-1 counts as a pseudogene. This CDR3 contains 14 residues. The CDR3 protein is CASSPGTGSHEQYF. CDR3 nucleotides: TGTGCCAGCAGTCCCGGGACAGGGTCTCACGAGCAGTACTTC.

The J gene is TRBJ2-7, the V gene TRBV28, with D perhaps TRBD2 (6 bases). Germline CDR1 is MDHEN and CDR2 is SYDVKM. The CDR3 totals 15 residues. V was shortened by 3 bases and J by 3 bases, with 15 bases between the two germline ends. The CDR3 protein is CASSLGRGTRYEQYF. Written as DNA, the CDR3 is TGTGCCAGCAGTTTGGGGCGGGGAACCCGCTACGAGCAGTACTTC. The full variable domain, completed using reference TRBV28 and TRBJ2-7, is DVKVTQSSRYLVKRTGEKVFLECVQDMDHENMFWYRQDPGLGLRLIYFSYDVKMKEKGDIPEGYSVSREKKERFSLILESASTNQTSMYLCASSLGRGTRYEQYFGPGTRLTVT.

The chain combines TRBV18 with TRBJ1-5; D possibly corresponds to TRBD1 (5 bases). The CDR3 is 14 residues long. V lost 5 bases and J lost 0, with 8 bases in between. Germline-derived CDR1 and CDR2 are KGHSH and LQKENI. Here the CDR3 reads CASSSGASNQPQHF. Here the CDR3 DNA reads TGTGCCAGCTCATCCGGGGCTAGCAATCAGCCCCAGCATTTT. The full variable domain, its missing parts supplied by reference TRBV18 and TRBJ1-5, is NAGVMQNPRHLVRRRGQEARLRCSPMKGHSHVYWYRQLPEEGLKFMVYLQKENIIDESGMPKERFSAEFPKEGPSILRIQQVVRGDSAAYFCASSSGASNQPQHFGDGTRLSIL.

This clonotype was observed a handful of times. Written as DNA, the CDR3 is TGCAGTGCTAGCCGTCTAGCGGACTACAATGAGCAGTTCTTC. Translated, it gives CSASRLADYNEQFF. This chain connects TRBV20-1 to TRBJ2-1; 7 bases are shared with TRBD2. Germline-derived CDR1 and CDR2 are DFQATT and SNEGSKA (reference sequence). The V and J ends lost 3 bases and 3 bases, in that order; junction bases with no gene match: 5. CDR3 length: 14 residues.

This clonotype was counted between two and nine times. This chain uses TRBV20-1 with TRBJ2-3; 7 bases line up with TRBD2. With V trimmed by 5 bases and J by 4 bases, 15 bases remained unmatched. Germline lookup yields CDR1 DFQATT and CDR2 SNEGSKA (reference sequence). CDR3 length: 16 amino acids. This chain's CDR3 is CSAEGRARERPDTQYF. In DNA, the CDR3 is TGCAGTGCTGAGGGCAGGGCGCGGGAGCGTCCAGATACGCAGTATTTT.

This chain joins TRBV5-4 and TRBJ2-1; 14 bases line up with TRBD2. The CDR3 totals 15 residues. CDR1 and CDR2 from the germline V gene are SGHNT and YYREEE (reference sequence). V was pared by 3 bases and J by 6 bases, with 2 bases of the junction left unmatched. The CDR3 sequence is CASSWGLAGANEQFF. In DNA, the CDR3 is TGTGCCAGCAGCTGGGGACTAGCGGGAGCCAATGAGCAGTTCTTC.

This clonotype was seen more than once but under ten times. The chain links TRBV28 to TRBJ1-2, with D perhaps TRBD1 (6 bases). This CDR3 comprises 11 residues. Trimming shortened V by 5 bases and J by 8 bases, and 9 bases separated the two germline ends. CDR1 is MDHEN and CDR2 is SYDVKM in the germline V gene. The CDR3 nucleotides read TGTGCCAGCAGTCGGACAGTAGGCTACACCTTC. Amino acids: CASSRTVGYTF.

The sample holds a few counts of this clonotype. V is TRBV7-2 and J is TRBJ2-7, with TRBD2 as a possible D gene (6 bases). The CDR3 is made up of 15 amino acids. V was clipped by 5 bases and J by 0 bases, with 14 bases between them. In germline, CDR1 is SGHTA, CDR2 FQGNSA. DNA for the CDR3: TGTGCCAGCAGCCGGGACTCAACAAGCTCCTACGAGCAGTACTTC. Translation: CASSRDSTSSYEQYF.

As concerns this clonotype: Its ends do not fully match the called genes, so a read error is possible. The rearrangement uses TRBV15 and TRBJ2-5; D is ambiguous. The CDR3 has 14 residues. The V gene's germline CDR1 is LNHNV and CDR2 YYDKDF (reference sequence). The CDR3, as DNA: TGTGCCACCAGAAGAGCCACCGGTCAAGAGACCCAGTACTTC. The encoded protein is CATRRATGQETQYF. Full variable domain (missing parts from reference TRBV15 and TRBJ2-5): DAMVIQNPRYQVTQFGKPVTLSCSQTLNHNVMYWYQQKSSQAPKLLFHYYDKDFNNEADTPDNFQSRRPNTSFCFLDIRSPGLGDTAMYLCATRRATGQETQYFGPGTRLLVL.

The chain combines TRBV18 with TRBJ1-5; no firm D call. Trimming removed 2 bases at V and 2 bases at J, with 7 bases between. CDR3 length: 14 amino acids. Germline values: CDR1 KGHSH, CDR2 LQKENI. CDR3 residues: CASSPGRGNQPQHF. The CDR3 nucleotides are TGTGCCAGCTCACCAGGACGGGGCAATCAGCCCCAGCATTTT.

This clonotype has just a few counts. The V gene is TRBV6-1, the J gene TRBJ1-5; TRBD1 is a possible D gene (5 bases). The CDR3 covers 15 residues. Trimming cost V 6 bases and J 3 bases, with 15 bases left between them. In germline, CDR1 is MNHNS, CDR2 SASEGT. CDR3 sequence: CASRALQGFNQPQHF. CDR3 bases: TGTGCCAGCAGGGCTCTGCAGGGATTCAATCAGCCCCAGCATTTT.

The V and J genes are TRBV19 and TRBJ2-3; the match to TRBD2 covers 9 bases. Trimming removed 7 bases from V and 2 bases from J; junction bases left unmatched: 10. Per germline, CDR1 LNHDA and CDR2 SQIVND (reference sequence). This CDR3 is built from 16 residues. The CDR3 DNA follows: TGTGCCAGTAAAGAGCGGGAGGCCTCGAACACAGATACGCAGTATTTT. Amino acid sequence: CASKEREASNTDTQYF.

In this sample, this clonotype turned up a few times. The rearrangement joins TRBV7-9 to TRBJ2-1; D unresolved. V lost 1 base to trimming and J lost 3 bases, with 4 bases between them. The germline V gene has CDR1 SEHNR and CDR2 FQNEAQ (reference sequence). The CDR3 is 13 amino acids. The DNA of the CDR3 is TGTGCCAGCAGCTTAGTGGTCTACAATGAGCAGTTCTTC. Protein sequence: CASSLVVYNEQFF.

The chain links TRBV28 to TRBJ2-5; a possible D gene is TRBD1 (5 bases). Trimming pared 3 bases from V and 2 bases from J, leaving 13 bases between. Looked up from germline, CDR1 is MDHEN and CDR2 is SYDVKM. The CDR3 covers 15 residues. CDR3 coding DNA: TGTGCCAGCAGTTTGGGGTCCCAGGGACAAGAGACCCAGTACTTC. It codes for CASSLGSQGQETQYF.

The V call is TRBV6-1, the J call TRBJ2-6; unclear D gene. With 8 bases removed from V and 2 bases from J, the gap between germline ends came to 7 bases. In germline, CDR1 is MNHNS, CDR2 SASEGT. This CDR3 contains 13 residues. The CDR3 nucleotides read TGTGCCAGCCAACCAGCTGGGGCCAACGTCCTGACTTTC. Translating it yields CASQPAGANVLTF.

This chain uses TRBV7-3 with TRBJ2-3; 7 bases align to TRBD2. J gave up 6 bases and V 6 bases, and 9 bases lay outside the gene matches. The CDR3 is 14 residues long. Germline lookup yields CDR1 SGHTA and CDR2 FQGTGA. This CDR3 is CASSRFGGGDTQYF. CDR3 sequence (DNA): TGTGCCAGCAGTCGGTTCGGGGGAGGGGATACGCAGTATTTT.